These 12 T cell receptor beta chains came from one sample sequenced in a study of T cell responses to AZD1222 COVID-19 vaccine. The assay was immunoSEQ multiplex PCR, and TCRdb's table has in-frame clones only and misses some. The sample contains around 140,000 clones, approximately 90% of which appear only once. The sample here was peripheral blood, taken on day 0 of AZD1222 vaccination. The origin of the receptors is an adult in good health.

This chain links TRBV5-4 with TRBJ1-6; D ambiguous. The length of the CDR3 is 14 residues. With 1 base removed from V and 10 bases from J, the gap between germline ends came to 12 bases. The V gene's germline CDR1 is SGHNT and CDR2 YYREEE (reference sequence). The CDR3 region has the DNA TGTGCCAGCAGCTTGTATGGGATCGACTCACCCCTCCACTTT. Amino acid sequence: CASSLYGIDSPLHF. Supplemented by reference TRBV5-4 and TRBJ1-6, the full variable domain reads ETGVTQSPTHLIKTRGQQVTLRCSSQSGHNTVSWYQQALGQGPQFIFQYYREEENGRGNFPPRFSGLQFPNYSSELNVNALELDDSALYLCASSLYGIDSPLHFGNGTRLTVT.

CDR3 loop: CASSPELAVEQFF. The CDR3 nucleotides are TGTGCCAGCAGCCCAGAGCTAGCGGTTGAGCAGTTCTTC. The V gene is TRBV11-3, the J gene TRBJ2-1, with TRBD2 matching 7 bases. The CDR3 extends over 13 amino acids. J lost 9 bases, V lost 5 bases, and 7 bases had no gene match. In germline, CDR1 is SGHNT, CDR2 YENEEA.

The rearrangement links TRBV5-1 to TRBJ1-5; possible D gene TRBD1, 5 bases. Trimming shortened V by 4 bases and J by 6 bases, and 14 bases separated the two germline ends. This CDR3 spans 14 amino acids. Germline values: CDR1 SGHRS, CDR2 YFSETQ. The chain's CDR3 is CASSIGVGGQPQHF. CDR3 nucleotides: TGCGCCAGCAGCATCGGAGTGGGGGGTCAGCCCCAGCATTTT.

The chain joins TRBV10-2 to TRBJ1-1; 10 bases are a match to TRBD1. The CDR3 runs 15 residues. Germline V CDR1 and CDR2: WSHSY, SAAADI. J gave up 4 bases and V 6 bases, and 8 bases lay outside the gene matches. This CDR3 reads CASRMTGGAPTEAFF. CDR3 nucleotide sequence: TGCGCCAGCAGAATGACAGGGGGCGCCCCCACTGAAGCTTTCTTT.

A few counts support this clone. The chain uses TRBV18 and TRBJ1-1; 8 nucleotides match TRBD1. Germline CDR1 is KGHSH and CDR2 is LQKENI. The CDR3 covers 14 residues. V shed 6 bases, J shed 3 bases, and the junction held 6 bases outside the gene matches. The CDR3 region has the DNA TGTGCCAGCTCCCTGACAGGGGTTGACACTGAAGCTTTCTTT. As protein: CASSLTGVDTEAFF. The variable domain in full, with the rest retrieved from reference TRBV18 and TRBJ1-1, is NAGVMQNPRHLVRRRGQEARLRCSPMKGHSHVYWYRQLPEEGLKFMVYLQKENIIDESGMPKERFSAEFPKEGPSILRIQQVVRGDSAAYFCASSLTGVDTEAFFGQGTRLTVV.

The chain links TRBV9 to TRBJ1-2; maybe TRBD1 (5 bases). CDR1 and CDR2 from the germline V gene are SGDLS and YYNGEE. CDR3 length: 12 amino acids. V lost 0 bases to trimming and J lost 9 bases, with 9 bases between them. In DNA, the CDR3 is TGTGCCAGCAGCGTAGGGGACTACAGCTACACCTTC. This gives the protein CASSVGDYSYTF.

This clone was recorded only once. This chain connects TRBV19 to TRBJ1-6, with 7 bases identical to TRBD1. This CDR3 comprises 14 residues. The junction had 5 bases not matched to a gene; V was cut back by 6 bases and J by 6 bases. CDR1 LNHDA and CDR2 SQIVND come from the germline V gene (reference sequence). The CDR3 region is CASRQTGTNSPLHF. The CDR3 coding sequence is TGTGCCAGTAGGCAGACAGGGACTAATTCACCCCTCCACTTT.

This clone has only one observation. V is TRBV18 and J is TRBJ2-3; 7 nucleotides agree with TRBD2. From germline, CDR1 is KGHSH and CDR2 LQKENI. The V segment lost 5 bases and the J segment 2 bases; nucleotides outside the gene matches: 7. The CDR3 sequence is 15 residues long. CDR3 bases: TGTGCCAGCTCAGCCACTAGCGATAACACAGATACGCAGTATTTT. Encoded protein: CASSATSDNTDTQYF.

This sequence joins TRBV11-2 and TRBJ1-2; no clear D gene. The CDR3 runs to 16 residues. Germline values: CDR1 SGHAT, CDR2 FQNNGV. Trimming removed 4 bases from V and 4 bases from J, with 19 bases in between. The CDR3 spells CASSSRSLDRGYGYTF. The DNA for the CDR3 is TGTGCCAGCAGCTCGAGGAGTCTCGACCGAGGCTATGGCTACACCTTC. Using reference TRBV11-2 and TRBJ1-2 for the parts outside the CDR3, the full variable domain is EAGVAQSPRYKIIEKRQSVAFWCNPISGHATLYWYQQILGQGPKLLIQFQNNGVVDDSQLPKDRFSAERLKGVDSTLKIQPAKLEDSAVYLCASSSRSLDRGYGYTFGSGTRLTVV.

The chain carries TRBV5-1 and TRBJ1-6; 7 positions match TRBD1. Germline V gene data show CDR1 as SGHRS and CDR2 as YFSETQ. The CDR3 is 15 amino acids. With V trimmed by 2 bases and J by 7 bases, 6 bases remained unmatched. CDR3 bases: TGCGCCAGCAGCTTCGACAGGGTCGGCAATTCACCCCTCCACTTT. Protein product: CASSFDRVGNSPLHF.

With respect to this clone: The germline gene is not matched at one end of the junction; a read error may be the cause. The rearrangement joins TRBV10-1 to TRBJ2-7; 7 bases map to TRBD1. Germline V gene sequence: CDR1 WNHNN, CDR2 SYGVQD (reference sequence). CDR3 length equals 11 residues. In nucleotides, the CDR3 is TGCGCCAGCGGTGACAGGGAGAAGCAGTACTTC. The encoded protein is CASGDREKQYF.

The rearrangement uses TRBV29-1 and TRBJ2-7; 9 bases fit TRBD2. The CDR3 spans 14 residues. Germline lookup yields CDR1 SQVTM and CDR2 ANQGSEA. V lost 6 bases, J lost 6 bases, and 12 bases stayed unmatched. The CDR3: CSVMGTSIRGEQYF. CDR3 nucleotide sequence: TGCAGCGTGATGGGGACTAGCATTCGGGGCGAGCAGTACTTC.